The entry that follows covers one T cell receptor beta chain sequence. Those who donated were healthy HIV-negative adults, with no recent acute infections or vaccinations reported. Sequenced by immunoSEQ multiplex PCR; TCRdb stores in-frame clones only, minus some. The sample includes 950,000 to 1,200,000 clones, approximately 75% seen only once; the top ten take 0.85% to 1%. This record comes from a study of shared clonotypes between healthy human individuals. The CDR3 covers 15 residues. Sequencing was done on a sample of memory CD4+ T cells from PBMCs. The subset denotes: CD45RA-negative fraction. This sequence originates from a man between 18 and 35 years old in good health. Some clones in this sample may be carry-over from other donors' samples. This sequence joins TRBV12-2 and TRBJ2-7; the table's D call, TRBD1, was not checked against the DNA. TRBV12-2 is labeled a pseudogene. CDR3 residues: CASRGDSQSSYEQYF. For the CDR3, the DNA is TGTGCAAGTCGCGGAGACAGTCAGAGCTCCTACGAGCAGTACTTC.